These T cell receptor beta chains were read from a single sample in a study of CD8+ T cells in alopecia areata. Libraries were prepared by immunoSEQ multiplex PCR; TCRdb keeps only in-frame clonotypes and omits some of them. The sample records about 200,000 clones, less than 45% being singletons. The sequencing used CD4+ T cells sorted from blood, collected around week 31, from a patient treated with tofacitinib. These receptors were collected from a human donor with alopecia areata. The CDR3 runs from the conserved cysteine through the conserved F or W. The D gene is left open where the match is weak. Clone size, where shown, is once, few, many, or a class for clones that have expanded.

clone_size,v_call,d_call,j_call,cdr3_aa,cdr3_nt
few,TRBV9,.,TRBJ1-4,CASSVSGGTNEKLFF,TGTGCCAGCAGCGTATCAGGAGGAACTAATGAAAAACTGTTTTTT
few,TRBV5-5,TRBD2,TRBJ2-1,CASSTPNGGPTSEYNEQFF,TGTGCCAGCAGCACCCCCAACGGGGGGCCGACTAGCGAGTACAATGAGCAGTTCTTC
.,TRBV6-1,.,TRBJ1-2,CASSESKNLGYTF,TGTGCCAGCAGTGAATCGAAAAATCTTGGCTACACCTTC
few,TRBV4-2,.,TRBJ1-2,CASSQDRLTGYGYTF,TGTGCCAGCAGCCAAGACAGGTTAACTGGCTATGGCTACACCTTC
many,TRBV2,.,TRBJ2-7,CASSEGSSGPYEQYF,TGTGCCAGCAGTGAAGGATCCAGCGGACCCTACGAGCAGTACTTC
.,TRBV5-1,TRBD2,TRBJ2-2,CASSLLAGGPNTGELFF,TGCGCCAGCAGCTTACTAGCGGGAGGGCCGAACACCGGGGAGCTGTTTTTT
.,TRBV27,.,TRBJ1-2,CASSFILGFLNYGYTF,TGTGCCAGCAGTTTCATCCTGGGGTTCCTCAACTATGGCTACACCTTC
few,TRBV29-1,.,TRBJ2-2,CSARPATGELFF,TGCAGCGCACGCCCCGCCACCGGGGAGCTGTTTTTT
few,TRBV5-1,TRBD1,TRBJ2-3,CASSLLGQGYTDTQYF,TGCGCCAGCAGCCTACTGGGACAGGGTTACACAGATACGCAGTATTTT
once,TRBV15,.,TRBJ1-5,CATSRATGGPNQPQHF,TGTGCCACCAGCAGAGCCACGGGGGGTCCGAATCAGCCCCAGCATTTT
few,TRBV18,TRBD1,TRBJ1-4,CASSPGQAEKLFF,TGTGCCAGCTCACCAGGACAGGCTGAAAAACTGTTTTTT
.,TRBV15,.,TRBJ2-5,CATSRGYGRETQYF,TGTGCCACCAGCAGAGGGTACGGGAGAGAGACCCAGTACTTC
few,TRBV19,.,TRBJ2-1,CASRRAENRHEQFF,TGTGCCAGTCGTCGGGCCGAAAATCGGCATGAGCAGTTCTTC
.,TRBV9,.,TRBJ2-1,CASSVLLSSYNEQFF,TGTGCCAGCAGCGTTCTACTGAGCTCCTACAATGAGCAGTTCTTC
.,TRBV30,TRBD1,TRBJ1-2,CAWSRMATGGKTGGYTF,TGTGCCTGGAGTAGAATGGCGACAGGGGGCAAAACGGGAGGCTACACCTTC
few,TRBV27,.,TRBJ2-7,CASSFFAGSSYEQYF,TGTGCCAGCAGTTTCTTTGCGGGGAGCTCCTACGAGCAGTACTTC
.,TRBV7-2,.,TRBJ2-7,CASSHTVTYEQYF,TGTGCCAGCAGCCATACAGTTACCTACGAGCAGTACTTC
.,TRBV23-1,TRBD1,TRBJ2-1,CASSPWDRDAYNEQFF,TGCGCCAGCAGTCCGTGGGACAGGGACGCCTACAATGAGCAGTTCTTC
many,TRBV9,.,TRBJ2-3,CASSVTPTQADTQYF,TGTGCCAGCAGCGTAACCCCTACCCAGGCAGATACGCAGTATTTT
few,TRBV7-9,TRBD1,TRBJ2-3,CASRPGQEGGTQYF,TGTGCCAGCAGGCCGGGACAGGAGGGTGGTACGCAGTATTTT
few,TRBV5-6,.,TRBJ1-2,CASYSSYGYTF,TGTGCCAGCTATAGCAGCTATGGCTACACCTTC
.,TRBV18,.,TRBJ2-2,CASSPRVGELFF,TGTGCCAGCTCACCACGGGTCGGGGAGCTGTTTTTT
.,TRBV6-1,.,TRBJ2-5,CASSEAWGTLQETQYF,TGTGCCAGCAGTGAAGCGTGGGGGACACTCCAAGAGACCCAGTACTTC
.,TRBV7-3,.,TRBJ2-2,CASSPLGSNTGELFF,TGTGCCAGCAGCCCACTAGGGTCGAACACCGGGGAGCTGTTTTTT
.,TRBV2,TRBD1,TRBJ2-7,CASSEQGQTYEQYF,TGTGCCAGCAGTGAACAGGGACAGACCTACGAGCAGTACTTC
few,TRBV7-2,.,TRBJ2-7,CASGYTSYEQYF,TGTGCCAGCGGGTACACATCCTACGAGCAGTACTTC
many,TRBV29-1,.,TRBJ1-5,CSVKGEGQPQHF,TGCAGCGTAAAGGGAGAAGGACAGCCCCAGCATTTT
few,TRBV2,.,TRBJ2-1,CASSQLGGEQFF,TGTGCCAGCAGCCAGCTGGGGGGTGAGCAGTTCTTC
.,TRBV5-4,TRBD1,TRBJ1-2,CASSSWTGNYGYTF,TGTGCCAGCAGCTCGTGGACAGGGAACTATGGCTACACCTTC
.,TRBV29-1,.,TRBJ1-2,CSVGTLSNYGYTF,TGCAGCGTTGGGACTCTTTCTAACTATGGCTACACCTTC
.,TRBV11-2,TRBD2,TRBJ2-3,CASSGSGGPTDTQYF,TGTGCCAGCAGCGGTAGCGGGGGCCCCACAGATACGCAGTATTTT
.,TRBV10-3,TRBD1,TRBJ1-5,CAISGQGASNQPQHF,TGTGCCATCAGTGGACAGGGGGCGAGCAATCAGCCCCAGCATTTT
few,TRBV5-1,TRBD2,TRBJ2-2,CASSSRTSRGTGELFF,TGCGCCAGCAGCTCCCGGACTAGCCGGGGCACCGGGGAGCTGTTTTTT
few,TRBV7-8,TRBD2,TRBJ2-3,CASHRMRTSGSRTDTQYF,TGTGCCAGCCACCGGATGAGGACTAGCGGGAGTCGCACAGATACGCAGTATTTT
.,TRBV30,TRBD2,TRBJ2-1,CAWRLAGASSYNEQFF,TGTGCCTGGAGACTAGCGGGCGCCAGCTCCTACAATGAGCAGTTCTTC
many,TRBV6-4,.,TRBJ2-3,CASSDSLGTPTDTQYF,TGTGCCAGCAGTGACTCGCTCGGGACACCCACAGATACGCAGTATTTT
.,TRBV5-4,.,TRBJ2-7,CASSPWRGLREQYF,TGTGCCAGCAGCCCCTGGAGGGGGCTGAGGGAGCAGTACTTC
many,TRBV23-1,.,TRBJ2-7,CASSQSGCSSYEQYF,TGCGCCAGCAGTCAATCGGGGTGCAGCTCCTACGAGCAGTACTTC
.,TRBV5-4,TRBD2,TRBJ2-7,CASSAYGTSGRYEQYF,TGTGCCAGCAGCGCTTACGGGACTAGCGGACGCTACGAGCAGTACTTC
.,TRBV7-2,.,TRBJ1-5,CASSFTRNQPQHF,TGTGCCAGCAGCTTTACAAGGAATCAGCCCCAGCATTTT
.,TRBV27,.,TRBJ2-7,CASSFTGSSYEQYF,TGTGCCAGCAGTTTCACAGGGTCATCCTACGAGCAGTACTTC
few,TRBV29-1,.,TRBJ1-1,CSVEDLRGNTEAFF,TGCAGCGTTGAAGATCTGAGGGGGAACACTGAAGCTTTCTTT
few,TRBV6-1,.,TRBJ1-5,CASRDRSNQPQHF,TGTGCCAGCAGGGACAGAAGCAATCAGCCCCAGCATTTT
.,TRBV30,.,TRBJ1-2,CAWSVLPSTNYGYTF,TGTGCCTGGAGTGTACTGCCATCTACTAACTATGGCTACACCTTC
few,TRBV19,.,TRBJ1-1,CASRRGDKVTEAFF,TGTGCCAGTAGGAGAGGGGACAAGGTGACTGAAGCTTTCTTT
few,TRBV6-5,TRBD1,TRBJ1-2,CAVKTGGYGYTF,TGTGCCGTCAAGACAGGGGGATATGGCTACACCTTC
.,TRBV27,TRBD2,TRBJ2-1,CASSATGTSGRSEQFF,TGTGCCAGCAGTGCTACCGGGACTAGCGGGAGGAGCGAGCAGTTCTTC
.,TRBV5-4,.,TRBJ1-5,CASSWPIGSNQPQHF,TGTGCCAGCAGCTGGCCGATTGGTAGCAATCAGCCCCAGCATTTT
.,TRBV5-5,.,TRBJ2-7,CASSFTNEQYF,TGTGCCAGCAGCTTCACTAACGAGCAGTACTTC
few,TRBV27,.,TRBJ2-6,CASSLRGPGANVLTF,TGTGCCAGCAGTTTAAGGGGTCCTGGGGCCAACGTCCTGACTTTC
.,TRBV9,.,TRBJ1-2,CASSVWGSNGYTF,TGTGCCAGCAGCGTTTGGGGGAGCAATGGCTACACCTTC